This record looks at one T cell receptor (beta chain) sequence and its context. The sample comes from a study of blood T cell repertoires in COVID-19. In the original workflow: Quantification of nucleated cells was approximated via reference gene primer amplification. Method: immunoSEQ multiplex PCR; TCRdb's copy keeps in-frame clones and lacks some. V and J calls and clone size are those listed in that table; D and trimming were worked out from the DNA. The sample consists of under 250,000 clones, approximately 86% of them appearing once. The sequenced sample consisted of PBMCs or T cells enriched from blood (not recorded which). The sequence derives from a woman in her twenties or thirties with acute COVID-19.

CDR3 sequence reads: CASSVTPRGGQETQYF. The CDR3, as DNA: TGTGCCAGCAGCGTAACCCCGCGCGGGGGCCAAGAGACCCAGTACTTC. The chain recombines TRBV9 with TRBJ2-5; 7 bases align to TRBD2. The germline V gene has CDR1 SGDLS and CDR2 YYNGEE. The junction had 7 bases not matched to a gene; V was cut back by 1 base and J by 1 base. The CDR3 spans 16 residues.